This T cell receptor beta chain came from a study of blood T cell repertoires in COVID-19. The wider study: The United States, Italy and Spain provided the acute and convalescent COVID-19 samples. Sample material is recorded as cDNA or gDNA derived from T cells, B-cell-depleted T cells, or PBMCs.

Authors' analysis steps: Cell counts per sample came from amplifying reference gene primers. Libraries were prepared by immunoSEQ multiplex PCR; TCRdb keeps only in-frame clonotypes and omits some of them. V and J calls plus clone size are reproduced from that table; the DNA served to infer D and trimming. The table lists tens of thousands of clones, about 90% of them singletons. This CDR3 has 13 amino acids. V lost 5 bases to trimming and J lost 4 bases; unmatched junction nucleotides: 5. Germline-derived CDR1 and CDR2 are SGHRS and YFSETQ. The sequence was collected from a human donor in a cohort sampled during active COVID-19. The sequencing sample was made of peripheral blood. This chain connects TRBV5-1 to TRBJ1-1, with TRBD1 identical over 7 bases. CDR3 nucleotides: TGCGCCAGCAGGGTATCAGGGGGCACTGAAGCTTTCTTT. Translating it yields CASRVSGGTEAFF.